One sample yielded the 27 T cell receptor beta chains listed below, sequenced in a study of blood T cell repertoires in COVID-19. Repertoires were generated with immunoSEQ multiplex PCR, while TCRdb's copy carries only in-frame clones and drops some. The table shows 200,000 to 250,000 clones, with 85% occurring only once. The sequencing sample was made of peripheral blood. Every receptor here comes from a man aged 45-65 years who had recovered from COVID-19.

The chain combines TRBV5-1 with TRBJ2-5; possibly TRBD1 for D (6 bases). V lost 1 base and J 4 bases, leaving 20 bases between the germline ends. Germline assignment: CDR1 SGHRS and CDR2 YFSETQ. The CDR3 sequence is 17 residues long. The CDR3 here is CASSLFGRQQGGETQYF. As DNA, the CDR3 is TGCGCCAGCAGCTTGTTCGGTCGACAACAAGGGGGAGAGACCCAGTACTTC.

The chain joins TRBV28 to TRBJ2-4; 12 bases fit TRBD2. Germline V gene data show CDR1 as MDHEN and CDR2 as SYDVKM. This CDR3 contains 15 residues. J lost 0 bases, V lost 9 bases, and 3 bases had no gene match. CDR3 nucleotide sequence: TGTGCCAGTAAACTAGCGGGAGGAGCCAAAAACATTCAGTACTTC. Protein: CASKLAGGAKNIQYF. The full variable domain, rest sourced from reference TRBV28 and TRBJ2-4, is DVKVTQSSRYLVKRTGEKVFLECVQDMDHENMFWYRQDPGLGLRLIYFSYDVKMKEKGDIPEGYSVSREKKERFSLILESASTNQTSMYLCASKLAGGAKNIQYFGAGTRLSVL.

This chain connects TRBV5-1 to TRBJ1-1; weak D call: TRBD1 (6 bases). The germline V gene has CDR1 SGHRS and CDR2 YFSETQ. V lost 6 bases and J lost 4, with 13 bases in between. The CDR3 loop spans 13 amino acids. The CDR3 region has the DNA TGCGCCAGCAACGCCCGGGGGGCCACTGAAGCTTTCTTT. It specifies CASNARGATEAFF.

This clone was recorded only once. The chain links TRBV5-4 to TRBJ2-7, with 12 bases identical to TRBD2. This CDR3 is built from 13 residues. The germline gives CDR1 SGHNT, CDR2 YYREEE (reference sequence). J gave up 6 bases and V 4 bases, and 2 bases lay outside the gene matches. The DNA of the CDR3 is TGTGCCAGCAGCGCGGGACTAGCGGGCGAGCAGTACTTC. It codes for CASSAGLAGEQYF.

V is TRBV6-5 and J is TRBJ1-5; D possibly corresponds to TRBD1 (5 bases). V lost 4 bases to trimming and J lost 4 bases, with 8 bases between them. CDR3 size: 13 residues. Germline V gene lookup returns CDR1 MNHEY and CDR2 SVGAGI. CDR3: CASSFRQNQPQHF. DNA of the CDR3: TGTGCCAGCAGTTTCCGACAGAATCAGCCCCAGCATTTT.

The chain is built from TRBV28 and TRBJ1-3; D is possibly TRBD1 (5 bases). Between the trimmed V and J ends, which lost 5 bases and 0 bases, there was a span of 8 bases. This CDR3 is built from 14 residues. Germline CDR1 reads MDHEN; CDR2 reads SYDVKM. Here the CDR3 DNA reads TGTGCCAGCAGTCCAGGGCGCTCTGGAAACACCATATATTTT. The encoded protein is CASSPGRSGNTIYF.

This chain joins TRBV5-1 and TRBJ2-5, with 11 bases aligning to TRBD2. V was pared by 5 bases and J by 0 bases, with 3 bases of the junction left unmatched. The CDR3 contains 15 residues. Per the germline V gene, CDR1 is SGHRS and CDR2 is YFSETQ. In DNA, the CDR3 is TGCGCCAGCAGACGTAGCGGGAGGGACCAAGAGACCCAGTACTTC. It specifies CASRRSGRDQETQYF.

The V and J genes are TRBV10-1 and TRBJ2-1, with a possible D match to TRBD2 (6 bases). CDR3 length equals 14 residues. CDR1 and CDR2 from the germline V gene are WNHNN and SYGVQD (reference sequence). The V end was cut by 3 bases, the J end by 6 bases, with 12 bases between. The CDR3 DNA is TGCGCCAGCAGTGAACAAGGGACTTTCAATGAGCAGTTCTTC. The encoded protein is CASSEQGTFNEQFF.

This clone was observed once. The CDR3 sequence is CASSWDFSGRTGYGYTF. In nucleotides, the CDR3 is TGTGCCAGCAGCTGGGATTTTTCGGGCCGCACGGGGTATGGCTACACCTTC. The rearrangement joins TRBV28 to TRBJ1-2; no clear D gene. The germline gives CDR1 MDHEN, CDR2 SYDVKM. Deletions cut 6 bases from V and 5 bases from J, with 25 bases between. CDR3 length: 17 residues.

The chain has TRBV23-1 and TRBJ2-7; maybe TRBD2 (5 bases). TRBV23-1 is treated as an ORF (open reading frame) with a function not yet certain. V was shortened by 0 bases and J by 4 bases, with 7 bases between the two germline ends. This CDR3 contains 13 residues. The CDR3 nucleotides are TGCGCCAGCAGTCAATCGAGGGAGTACGAGCAGTACTTC. This codes for CASSQSREYEQYF.

The chain uses TRBV23-1 and TRBJ2-7; TRBD1 agrees at 7 bases. TRBV23-1 is noted as an ORF with a role that remains uncertain. The CDR3 extends over 13 amino acids. V trimming: 3 bases; J trimming: 3 bases; junction bases outside the gene matches: 2. The chain's CDR3 is CASSQHRGYEQYF. The CDR3 coding sequence is TGCGCCAGCAGTCAGCACAGGGGCTACGAGCAGTACTTC.

The gene calls are TRBV5-1 and TRBJ2-1; 9 bases fit TRBD2. With 5 bases clipped from V and 2 bases from J, the junction kept 8 bases outside the gene matches. The CDR3 has 16 residues. Germline loops: CDR1 SGHRS, CDR2 YFSETQ. The CDR3 region has the DNA TGCGCCAGCAGACTCTTCGCGGGAGGGGCCTACAATGAGCAGTTCTTC. Its protein is CASRLFAGGAYNEQFF.

The rearrangement joins TRBV13 to TRBJ2-1; TRBD2 is a possible D gene (5 bases). This CDR3 contains 17 residues. The germline V gene has CDR1 PRHDT and CDR2 FYEKMQ (reference sequence). Trimming stripped 2 bases from V and 9 bases from J, with 23 bases between. The CDR3, as DNA: TGTGCCAGCAGCTTAAGTTCGACTACTAGGCGTCGAGCTGAGCAGTTCTTC. As protein: CASSLSSTTRRRAEQFF.

The chain couples TRBV29-1 to TRBJ2-1, with D maybe TRBD2 (6 bases). V was cut by 6 bases and J by 9 bases, with 21 bases left in between. CDR1 SQVTM and CDR2 ANQGSEA come from the germline V gene. This CDR3 has 14 residues. The CDR3 loop reads CSVEGGTPLGEQFF. In DNA form, the CDR3 reads TGCAGCGTCGAGGGCGGGACCCCCCTCGGTGAGCAGTTCTTC.

This chain links TRBV28 with TRBJ2-3, with D tentatively TRBD2 (6 bases). The CDR3 length is 13 residues. Trimming stripped 5 bases from V and 7 bases from J, with 13 bases between. In germline, CDR1 is MDHEN, CDR2 SYDVKM. As DNA, the CDR3 is TGTGCCAGCAGTCCTACGGGAGCTCATACGCAGTATTTT. The encoded protein is CASSPTGAHTQYF. The entire variable domain, with the rest obtained from reference TRBV28 and TRBJ2-3, is as follows: DVKVTQSSRYLVKRTGEKVFLECVQDMDHENMFWYRQDPGLGLRLIYFSYDVKMKEKGDIPEGYSVSREKKERFSLILESASTNQTSMYLCASSPTGAHTQYFGPGTRLTVL.

This clone appeared a single time. The V and J genes are TRBV27 and TRBJ2-3; 8 positions agree with TRBD2. Trimming cost V 1 base and J 2 bases; bases outside gene matches: 11. Germline values: CDR1 MNHEY, CDR2 SMNVEV (reference sequence). This CDR3 has 18 residues. This chain's CDR3 is CASSLFPLAASLTDTQYF. CDR3 DNA: TGTGCCAGCAGTTTATTTCCACTAGCGGCGTCTCTCACAGATACGCAGTATTTT.

The chain employs TRBV5-1 and TRBJ2-1; TRBD1 agrees at 9 bases. J gave up 0 bases and V 4 bases, and 11 bases lay outside the gene matches. Germline V gene lookup returns CDR1 SGHRS and CDR2 YFSETQ. This CDR3 has 18 amino acids. The CDR3 loop reads CASSTGQGTGLSYNEQFF. The CDR3, as DNA: TGCGCCAGCAGCACAGGACAGGGGACAGGCCTCTCCTACAATGAGCAGTTCTTC. Full variable domain (missing parts from reference TRBV5-1 and TRBJ2-1): KAGVTQTPRYLIKTRGQQVTLSCSPISGHRSVSWYQQTPGQGLQFLFEYFSETQRNKGNFPGRFSGRQFSNSRSEMNVSTLELGDSALYLCASSTGQGTGLSYNEQFFGPGTRLTVL.

The chain carries TRBV9 and TRBJ2-7; the match to TRBD2 covers 8 bases. CDR1 is SGDLS and CDR2 is YYNGEE in the germline V gene. The CDR3 loop spans 13 amino acids. The V gene end was trimmed by 0 bases and the J gene end by 6 bases; junction bases not matched to a gene: 2. The CDR3 region has the DNA TGTGCCAGCAGCGTAGATCTAGCGGGCGAGCAGTACTTC. It yields the protein CASSVDLAGEQYF.

The V gene is TRBV6-1, the J gene TRBJ1-4, with D uncertain. Germline CDR1 reads MNHNS; CDR2 reads SASEGT. The ends were cut back, 4 bases at V and 3 bases at J, with 15 bases in the middle. This CDR3 has 16 residues. The DNA for the CDR3 is TGTGCCAGCAGTGGTCCAGGCATTGGTCCTAATGAAAAACTGTTTTTT. Protein sequence: CASSGPGIGPNEKLFF.

CDR3 region: CASSIRRLAGGIGELFF. CDR3 in DNA: TGTGCCAGTAGTATACGTAGACTAGCGGGAGGGATCGGGGAGCTGTTTTTT. J is TRBJ2-2 and V is TRBV19; 14 nucleotides agree with TRBD2. Germline V gives CDR1 LNHDA, CDR2 SQIVND (reference sequence). The CDR3 extends over 17 amino acids. Trimming removed 2 bases from V and 7 bases from J; junction bases left unmatched: 6.

The chain carries TRBV5-5 and TRBJ2-5, with D perhaps matching TRBD1 (5 bases). V shed 0 bases and J shed 0 bases, with 21 bases lying between them. This CDR3 region has 19 residues. Germline loops: CDR1 SGHKS, CDR2 YYEKEE (reference sequence). CDR3 residues: CASSLAWGQGRINQETQYF. The CDR3 nucleotides are TGTGCCAGCAGCTTGGCGTGGGGCCAGGGTAGGATAAACCAAGAGACCCAGTACTTC.

CDR3 loop: CASSLVDTGELFF. CDR3 bases: TGCGCCAGCAGCTTGGTAGACACCGGGGAGCTGTTTTTT. The chain employs TRBV5-1 and TRBJ2-2, with no clear D. CDR3 length: 13 amino acids. Trimming pared 0 bases from V and 3 bases from J, leaving 3 bases between. Germline CDR1 is SGHRS and CDR2 is YFSETQ.

The chain couples TRBV28 to TRBJ1-1; a possible D gene is TRBD1 (5 bases). Looked up from germline, CDR1 is MDHEN and CDR2 is SYDVKM. The CDR3 contains 14 residues. V lost 2 bases, J lost 4 bases, and 11 bases lay in between. The CDR3 loop is CASSLVQGTTEAFF. CDR3 in DNA: TGTGCCAGCAGTTTAGTCCAGGGAACCACTGAAGCTTTCTTT.

This chain joins TRBV30 and TRBJ1-2; D perhaps matches TRBD1 (5 bases). Germline CDR1 reads GTSNPN; CDR2 reads SVGIG (reference sequence). The CDR3 loop spans 15 amino acids. Trimming removed 0 bases from V and 0 bases from J, with 11 bases in between. In nucleotides, the CDR3 is TGTGCCTGGAGTGTACAGGATGGTGCTAACTATGGCTACACCTTC. Protein sequence: CAWSVQDGANYGYTF.

In DNA form, the CDR3 reads TGTGCCAGCAGCCCCTCACAGGGGGCGGTTGATACGCAGTATTTT. It codes for CASSPSQGAVDTQYF. The V call is TRBV11-3, the J call TRBJ2-3, with 9 positions matching TRBD1. The CDR3 loop spans 15 amino acids. The germline V gene has CDR1 SGHNT and CDR2 YENEEA. J lost 6 bases, V lost 5 bases, and 9 bases had no gene match.

This clone was detected only a few times. This chain joins TRBV19 and TRBJ2-2; 11 nucleotides match TRBD1. Germline CDR1 is LNHDA and CDR2 is SQIVND (reference sequence). This CDR3 contains 15 residues. Germline trimming cut 6 bases from V and 5 bases from J; bases unmatched to any gene: 5. The CDR3 sequence is CASRTDRGPTGELFF. The DNA of the CDR3 is TGTGCCAGTAGGACGGACAGGGGGCCAACCGGGGAGCTGTTTTTT. Full variable domain (remainder filled in from reference TRBV19 and TRBJ2-2): DGGITQSPKYLFRKEGQNVTLSCEQNLNHDAMYWYRQDPGQGLRLIYYSQIVNDFQKGDIAEGYSVSREKKESFPLTVTSAQKNPTAFYLCASRTDRGPTGELFFGEGSRLTVL.

This sequence joins TRBV24-1 and TRBJ2-3, with D perhaps TRBD2 (5 bases). Per germline, CDR1 KGHDR and CDR2 SFDVKD. The CDR3 length is 15 residues. V was cut by 3 bases and J by 3 bases, with 12 bases left in between. The CDR3 nucleotides are TGTGCCACCAGTGATGCTACTAGGCAGACAGATACGCAGTATTTT. Protein: CATSDATRQTDTQYF.